The following is a T cell receptor beta chain sequence with its context. Antigen: not known. The sample is drawn from a study of cytomegalovirus exposure and HLA in healthy donors. Study in general: Out of 398 genotyped donors, about 80% belonged to the Caucasian-associated ancestry cluster.

The V segment lost 3 bases and the J segment 5 bases; nucleotides outside the gene matches: 11. Per germline, CDR1 MNHNS and CDR2 SASEGT. This CDR3 spans 16 amino acids. The study, taken as a whole, reports: It was around 160 TCR beta chains that were listed as cytomegalovirus-associated.

PCR primers comprised 60 Vbeta and 13 Jbeta primers. Profiled with immunoSEQ multiplex PCR; TCRdb holds only in-frame clones, not every one. The table has about 200,000 clones, roughly 80% seen once. The sequenced sample was PBMCs. The gene calls are TRBV6-1 and TRBJ2-5; 8 bases line up with TRBD2. The TCR was taken from a woman aged 40 to 50 in good health and CMV-seronegative. CDR3 protein: CASSEVLAAPLETQYF. The CDR3 DNA reads TGTGCCAGCAGTGAGGTACTAGCGGCCCCTTTGGAGACCCAGTACTTC.